The clone carrying this TCR beta chain was seen at least ten times. This entry is derived from a study of metastatic and nonmetastatic thyroid tumors. Treatment of any kind had been given to no patient before thyroid surgery. Looked up from germline, CDR1 is MNHNS and CDR2 is SASEGT. There are 14 residues in the CDR3. The V end was cut by 6 bases, the J end by 0 bases, with 8 bases between. Using MiXCR, TCRdb re-called clones from the PCR reads. Of about 92,000 clones listed, 15% are singletons. The material sequenced was blood. This receptor was identified in a female donor with papillary thyroid cancer or a benign thyroid nodule (not recorded which). Some clones in this sample may be carry-over from other donors' samples. The rearrangement uses TRBV6-1 and TRBJ2-2; D gene unclear. The CDR3 here is CASRYAANTGELFF. CDR3 DNA sequence: TGTGCCAGCAGGTACGCAGCGAACACCGGGGAGCTGTTTTTT.